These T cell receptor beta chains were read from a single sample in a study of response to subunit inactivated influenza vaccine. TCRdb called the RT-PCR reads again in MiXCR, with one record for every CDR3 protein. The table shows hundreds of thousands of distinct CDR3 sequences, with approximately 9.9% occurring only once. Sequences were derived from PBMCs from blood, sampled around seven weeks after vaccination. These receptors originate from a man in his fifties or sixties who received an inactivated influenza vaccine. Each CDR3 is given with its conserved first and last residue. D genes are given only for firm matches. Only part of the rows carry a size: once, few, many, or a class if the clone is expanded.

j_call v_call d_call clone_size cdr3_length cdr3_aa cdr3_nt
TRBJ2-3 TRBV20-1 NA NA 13 CSRDSRATDTQYF TGCAGTCGGGACTCCCGAGCCACAGATACGCAGTATTTT
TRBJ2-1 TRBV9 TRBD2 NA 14 CASSGLAGPNEQFF TGTGCCAGCAGCGGACTAGCGGGACCTAATGAGCAGTTCTTC
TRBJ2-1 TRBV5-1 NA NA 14 CASSLGSPHNEQFF TGCGCCAGCAGCTTAGGGTCCCCCCACAATGAGCAGTTCTTC
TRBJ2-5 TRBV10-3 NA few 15 CAISVTGLVQETQYF TGTGCCATCAGTGTGACAGGATTAGTCCAAGAGACCCAGTACTTC
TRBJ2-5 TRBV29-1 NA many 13 CSVDFGPGGTQYF TGCAGCGTTGACTTTGGACCCGGGGGGACCCAGTACTTC
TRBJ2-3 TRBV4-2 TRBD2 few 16 CASSQVAGGRPDTQYF TGTGCCAGCAGCCAGGTAGCGGGGGGCCGTCCAGATACGCAGTATTTT
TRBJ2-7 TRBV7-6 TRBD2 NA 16 CASSLEAGEGLDEQYF TGTGCCAGCAGCTTAGAGGCGGGGGAAGGATTAGACGAGCAGTACTTC
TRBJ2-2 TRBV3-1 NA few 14 CASSSRPNTGELFF TGTGCCAGCAGTTCGCGACCGAACACCGGGGAGCTGTTTTTT
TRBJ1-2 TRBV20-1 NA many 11 CSGGPHYGYTF TGCAGCGGGGGGCCGCACTATGGCTACACCTTC
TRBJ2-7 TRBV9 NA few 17 CASSLHPTGSGVYEQYF TGTGCCAGCAGCTTACATCCGACAGGCTCCGGGGTTTACGAGCAGTACTTC
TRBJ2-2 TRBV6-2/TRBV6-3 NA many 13 CASSSMTTGELFF TGTGCCAGCAGTTCCATGACCACCGGGGAGCTGTTTTTT
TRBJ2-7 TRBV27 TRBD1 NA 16 CASSLGVGQLAYEQYF TGTGCCAGCAGTTTAGGTGTGGGACAGTTAGCCTACGAGCAGTACTTC
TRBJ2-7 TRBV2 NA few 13 CASMDGTFYEQYF TGTGCCAGCATGGACGGGACCTTCTACGAGCAGTACTTC
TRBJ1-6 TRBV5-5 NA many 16 CASSDTRSSYNSPLHF TGTGCCAGCAGCGACACCAGGAGCTCCTATAATTCACCCCTCCACTTT
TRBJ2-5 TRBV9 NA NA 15 CASSVSASSLETQYF TGTGCCAGCAGCGTATCGGCCAGCAGTTTGGAGACCCAGTACTTC
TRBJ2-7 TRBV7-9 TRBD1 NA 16 CASSLYPGQPSYEQYF TGTGCCAGCAGCTTATATCCGGGACAGCCCTCCTACGAGCAGTACTTC
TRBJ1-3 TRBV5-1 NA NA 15 CASSLYGISGNTIYF TGCGCCAGCAGCTTATACGGAATCTCTGGAAACACCATATATTTT
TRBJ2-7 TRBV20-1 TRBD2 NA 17 CSARARLHLAEQYEQYF TGCAGTGCTAGAGCCCGGCTCCATCTAGCGGAACAATACGAGCAGTACTTC
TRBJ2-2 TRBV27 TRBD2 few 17 CASSSTGLAGNTGELFF TGTGCCAGCAGTTCAACCGGACTAGCGGGGAACACCGGGGAGCTGTTTTTT
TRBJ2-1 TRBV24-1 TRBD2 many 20 CATSNPPGLAGHSSYNEQFF TGTGCCACCTCAAACCCGCCGGGACTAGCGGGCCACAGCTCCTACAATGAGCAGTTCTTC
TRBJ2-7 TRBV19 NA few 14 CASSTGPLFHEQYF TGTGCCAGTAGTACGGGACCGCTCTTCCACGAGCAGTACTTC
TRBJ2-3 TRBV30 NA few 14 CAWSVGRTTDTQYF TGTGCCTGGAGTGTGGGGAGGACCACAGATACGCAGTATTTT
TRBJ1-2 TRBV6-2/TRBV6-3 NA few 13 CASSSTEFYGYTF TGTGCCAGCAGTTCGACAGAGTTCTATGGCTACACCTTC
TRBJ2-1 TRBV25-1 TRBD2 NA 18 CASSGLAGAPSFYNEQFF TGTGCCAGCAGTGGACTAGCGGGGGCCCCATCCTTCTACAATGAGCAGTTCTTC
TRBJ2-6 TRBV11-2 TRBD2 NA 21 CASSLDGLSGLAGSGANVLTF TGTGCCAGCAGCTTAGATGGCCTTTCGGGACTAGCGGGCTCTGGGGCCAACGTCCTGACTTTC
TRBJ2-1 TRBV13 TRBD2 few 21 CASSLGPSVGLAGGPRNEQFF TGTGCCAGCAGCTTAGGCCCCTCGGTCGGGCTAGCGGGAGGCCCCCGGAATGAGCAGTTCTTC
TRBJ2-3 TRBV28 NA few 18 CASSPRFEGGVETDTQYF TGTGCCAGCAGCCCAAGGTTTGAGGGGGGAGTGGAGACAGATACGCAGTATTTT
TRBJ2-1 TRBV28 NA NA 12 CATYRGNNEQFF TGTGCCACCTACCGGGGGAACAATGAGCAGTTCTTC
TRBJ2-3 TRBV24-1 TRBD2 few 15 CATSEAGGGTDTQYF TGTGCCACCAGTGAGGCGGGAGGTGGCACAGATACGCAGTATTTT
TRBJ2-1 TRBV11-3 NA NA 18 CASSLRGGGSGSYNEQFF TGTGCCAGCAGCTTACGAGGGGGGGGGTCAGGCTCCTACAATGAGCAGTTCTTC
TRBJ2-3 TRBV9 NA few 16 CASSAVGRAATDTQYF TGTGCCAGCAGCGCCGTCGGACGAGCGGCAACAGATACGCAGTATTTT
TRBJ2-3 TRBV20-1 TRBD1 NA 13 CSARQGATDTQYF TGCAGTGCTAGACAGGGGGCAACAGATACGCAGTATTTT
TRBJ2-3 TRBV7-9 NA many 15 CASSLARASADTQYF TGTGCCAGCAGCTTAGCACGGGCCAGCGCAGATACGCAGTATTTT
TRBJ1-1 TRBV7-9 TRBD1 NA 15 CASSLGQGEFAEAFF TGTGCCAGCAGCTTAGGACAGGGGGAGTTTGCTGAAGCTTTCTTT
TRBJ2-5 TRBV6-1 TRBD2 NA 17 CASSPGSSRLSRGVQYF TGTGCCAGCAGCCCTGGATCGTCGCGCCTTTCCCGGGGGGTCCAGTACTTC
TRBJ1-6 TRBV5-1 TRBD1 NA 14 CASSPGTENSPLHF TGCGCCAGCAGCCCAGGGACAGAAAATTCACCCCTCCACTTT
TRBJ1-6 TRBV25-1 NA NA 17 CASSAGTRGNRNSPLHF TGTGCCAGCAGTGCCGGGACAAGAGGGAACCGGAATTCACCCCTCCACTTT
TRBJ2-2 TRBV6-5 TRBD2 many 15 CASSFGSGGAEELFF TGTGCCAGCAGTTTCGGTAGCGGGGGGGCCGAGGAGCTGTTTTTT
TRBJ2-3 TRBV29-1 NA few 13 CSVGLLYTDTQYF TGCAGCGTTGGTCTACTATACACAGATACGCAGTATTTT